This T cell receptor (beta chain) was profiled in a study of human T cells and chemical hapten exposure. Study overall: During the approximately 24-week study period, patients had diphenylcyclopropenone applied to the scalp every week. Once 0.01% DPC had been applied to the upper back by patch test, readings were taken at 6 days.

The CDR3 covers 16 residues. Trimming removed 0 bases at V and 11 bases at J, with 18 bases between. CDR1 SGDLS and CDR2 YYNGEE come from the germline V gene. Study findings and constraints: A positive correlation with patch test score was found for PT1 expanded TCR counts.

This clonotype showed up many times. Its antigen remains unidentified. Time point noted: patch test 2, 6 weeks after DPC sensitization. Treatment specified: therapeutic diphenylcyclopropenone sensitization with weekly scalp DPC. Authors' processing steps: From around 25,000 to 690,000 TCRs were found per sample, with a median of approximately 96,000. In TCRdb, the RACE reads were re-called with MiXCR into one record per CDR3 protein. In this record, the V and J calls reflect TCRdb's handling and not the investigators' own analysis. The profile shows about 80,000 distinct CDR3 sequences, roughly 10% of them singletons.

The V call is TRBV9, the J call TRBJ1-6; tentative D call: TRBD1 (6 bases). Source: whole blood, taken in connection with sensitization to the hapten diphenylcyclopropenone (DPC). This TCR came from a woman aged 25 to 45 with alopecia areata. Some clones in this sample may be carry-over from other donors' samples. This CDR3 is CASSVDPGQTAAPLHF. The CDR3 DNA reads TGTGCCAGCAGCGTAGATCCCGGACAGACAGCTGCACCCCTCCACTTT.